This T cell receptor (beta chain) was sequenced for a study of T cell responses to AZD1222 COVID-19 vaccine. CDR3 length: 16 amino acids. J gave up 3 bases and V 6 bases, and 12 bases lay outside the gene matches. Germline loops: CDR1 SGHAT, CDR2 FQDESV (reference sequence). Points from the study as a whole: Spike-specific TCR depth and breadth grew after two AZD1222 doses.

Assay used: immunoSEQ multiplex PCR; TCRdb lists only in-frame clones, some missing. In the table there are approximately 110,000 clones, about 90% of which are singletons. As regards this clone: Its antigen is undetermined.

The chain combines TRBV11-1 with TRBJ2-7, with 9 bases aligning to TRBD1. This sample comprised peripheral blood, obtained on day 0 of AZD1222 vaccination. The TCR sequence derives from an adult in good health. CDR3 nucleotides: TGTGCCAGCAGTTGGACAGGGGATCAACTCGGCTACGAGCAGTACTTC. Protein product: CASSWTGDQLGYEQYF.